This TCR beta chain was identified during a study of OX40 agonist ivuxolimab in advanced cancers. Study context: Hepatocellular carcinoma, melanoma, renal cell or head and neck cancer affected the dose-escalation patients.

Study-level points and caveats: Some nonresponders additionally presented with little normalized T-cell clonal expansion. Among T cells, CD8+ cells averaged more expanded clones than CD4+ cells.

Libraries were prepared by immunoSEQ multiplex PCR; TCRdb keeps only in-frame clonotypes and omits some of them. The sample holds about 100,000 clones, about nine tenths seen once. CDR1 LNHNV and CDR2 YYDKDF come from the germline V gene (reference sequence). This CDR3 has 12 residues. The V gene lost 3 bases and the J gene lost 4 bases, with 6 bases spanning the gap. Points on this clone: As yet, its antigen is unknown.

The sequenced sample was CD4+ or CD8+ T cells sorted from blood, obtained in a trial of the OX40 agonist ivuxolimab. This chain joins TRBV15 and TRBJ1-1; no clear D. This receptor was obtained from an adult with an advanced solid tumor such as melanoma, head and neck, liver or kidney cancer. The CDR3 nucleotides read TGTGCCACCAGCAGGGATGCCACTGAAGCTTTCTTT. Protein sequence: CATSRDATEAFF.